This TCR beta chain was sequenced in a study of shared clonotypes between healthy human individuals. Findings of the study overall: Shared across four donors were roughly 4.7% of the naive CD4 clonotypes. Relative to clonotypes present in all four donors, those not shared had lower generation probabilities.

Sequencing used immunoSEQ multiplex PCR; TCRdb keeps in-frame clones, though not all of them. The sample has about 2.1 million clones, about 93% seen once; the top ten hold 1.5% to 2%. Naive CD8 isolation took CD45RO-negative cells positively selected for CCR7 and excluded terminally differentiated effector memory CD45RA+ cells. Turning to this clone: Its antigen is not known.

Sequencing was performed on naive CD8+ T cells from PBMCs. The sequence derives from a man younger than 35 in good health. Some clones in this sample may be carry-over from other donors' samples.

The CDR3 DNA follows: TGCGCCAGCAGCTTGGCAGTAGCGGGATGGGACGAGCAGTACTTC. It specifies CASSLAVAGWDEQYF. The chain joins TRBV5-1 to TRBJ2-7, with 8 bases fitting TRBD2. Trimming removed 0 bases from V and 5 bases from J; junction bases left unmatched: 7. The germline V gene has CDR1 SGHRS and CDR2 YFSETQ. The CDR3 covers 15 residues.